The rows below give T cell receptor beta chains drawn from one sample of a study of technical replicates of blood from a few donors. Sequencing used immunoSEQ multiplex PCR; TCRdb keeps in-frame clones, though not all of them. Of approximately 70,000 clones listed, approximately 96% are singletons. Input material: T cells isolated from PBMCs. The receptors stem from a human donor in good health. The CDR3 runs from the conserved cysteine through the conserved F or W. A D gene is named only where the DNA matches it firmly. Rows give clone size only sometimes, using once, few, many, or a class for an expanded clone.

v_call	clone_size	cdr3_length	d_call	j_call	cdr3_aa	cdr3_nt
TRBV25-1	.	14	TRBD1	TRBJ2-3	CASSGDRGPDTQYF	TGTGCCAGCAGTGGGGACAGGGGCCCAGATACGCAGTATTTT
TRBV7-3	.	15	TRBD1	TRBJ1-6	CASSQQGARNSPLHF	TGTGCCAGCAGCCAACAGGGGGCGCGTAATTCACCCCTCCACTTT
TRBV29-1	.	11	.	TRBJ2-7	CSVHEVNEQYF	TGCAGCGTTCACGAGGTCAACGAGCAGTACTTC
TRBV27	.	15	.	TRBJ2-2	CASSLWAPNTGELFF	TGTGCCAGCAGTTTGTGGGCGCCGAACACCGGGGAGCTGTTTTTT
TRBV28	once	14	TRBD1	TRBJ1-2	CASSLGTGDYGYTF	TGTGCCAGCAGTTTAGGGACAGGGGACTATGGCTACACCTTC
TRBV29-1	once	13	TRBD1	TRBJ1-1	CSVEGQGYTEAFF	TGCAGCGTTGAGGGACAGGGTTACACTGAAGCTTTCTTT
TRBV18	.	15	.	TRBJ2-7	CASAPRASVVYEQYF	TGTGCCAGCGCCCCTCGGGCTAGCGTCGTCTACGAGCAGTACTTC
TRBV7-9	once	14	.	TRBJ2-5	CASSLRRDQETQYF	TGTGCCAGCAGCTTGAGGAGGGACCAAGAGACCCAGTACTTC
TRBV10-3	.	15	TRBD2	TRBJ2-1	CAISEKLAGGGEQFF	TGTGCCATCAGCGAGAAACTAGCGGGGGGCGGGGAGCAGTTCTTC
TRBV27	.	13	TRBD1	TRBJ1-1	CASRYGQGAEAFF	TGTGCCAGCAGATACGGACAGGGCGCTGAAGCTTTCTTT
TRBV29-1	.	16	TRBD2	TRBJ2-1	CSVSGRDGRSYNEQFF	TGCAGCGTTTCGGGGAGGGACGGGCGCTCCTACAATGAGCAGTTCTTC
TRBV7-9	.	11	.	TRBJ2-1	CANEQGREQFF	TGTGCCAACGAACAGGGAAGGGAGCAGTTCTTC
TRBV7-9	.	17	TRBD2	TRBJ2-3	CASSPSTSGRFTDTQYF	TGTGCCAGCAGCCCGTCGACTAGCGGGAGATTTACAGATACGCAGTATTTT
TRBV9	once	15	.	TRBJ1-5	CASSVDQGLGQPQHF	TGTGCCAGCAGCGTAGACCAGGGTCTGGGTCAGCCCCAGCATTTT
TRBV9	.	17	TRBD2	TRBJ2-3	CASSVGLADYYTDTQYF	TGTGCCAGCAGCGTAGGGCTAGCGGACTATTACACAGATACGCAGTATTTT
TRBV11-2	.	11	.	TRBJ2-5	CASSQQETQYF	TGTGCCAGCAGCCAGCAAGAGACCCAGTACTTC
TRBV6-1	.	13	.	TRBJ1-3	CASLDMAGNTIYF	TGTGCCAGCTTGGACATGGCTGGAAACACCATATATTTT
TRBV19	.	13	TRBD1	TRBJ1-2	CASSRDRNYGYTF	TGTGCCAGTAGTAGGGACAGGAACTATGGCTACACCTTC
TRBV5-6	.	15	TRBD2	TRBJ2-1	CASTLGGSSYNEQFF	TGTGCCAGCACCCTCGGGGGGAGCTCCTACAATGAGCAGTTCTTC
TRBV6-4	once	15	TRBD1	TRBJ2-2	CASSTQGANTGELFF	TGTGCCAGCAGTACACAGGGGGCGAACACCGGGGAGCTGTTTTTT
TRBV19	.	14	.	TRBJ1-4	CASSIRRGGEKLFF	TGTGCCAGTAGTATAAGGAGGGGAGGGGAAAAACTGTTTTTT
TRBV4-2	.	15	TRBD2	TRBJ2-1	CASSFGASGYNEQFF	TGTGCCAGCAGCTTCGGCGCTAGCGGATACAATGAGCAGTTCTTC
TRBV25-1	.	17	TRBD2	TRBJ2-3	CASSSLVRGGGADTQYF	TGTGCCAGCAGTTCACTGGTCCGCGGGGGTGGAGCAGATACGCAGTATTTT
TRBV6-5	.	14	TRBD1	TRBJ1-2	CASSYWDRGNGYTF	TGTGCCAGCAGTTACTGGGACAGGGGAAATGGCTACACCTTC
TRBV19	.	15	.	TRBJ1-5	CASSAGDGSNQPQHF	TGTGCCAGTAGTGCGGGGGACGGAAGCAATCAGCCCCAGCATTTT
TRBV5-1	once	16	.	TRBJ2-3	CASSLSQGGNSDTQYF	TGCGCCAGCAGCTTATCTCAGGGTGGGAACTCAGATACGCAGTATTTT
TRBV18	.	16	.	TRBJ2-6	CASSPGIDSGANVLTF	TGTGCCAGCTCACCAGGCATCGACTCTGGGGCCAACGTCCTGACTTTC
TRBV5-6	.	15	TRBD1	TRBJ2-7	CASSSTGTETYEQYF	TGTGCCAGCAGCTCTACCGGGACAGAGACCTACGAGCAGTACTTC
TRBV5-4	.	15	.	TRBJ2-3	CASSSTGFGTDTQYF	TGTGCCAGCAGCAGTACAGGGTTCGGCACAGATACGCAGTATTTT
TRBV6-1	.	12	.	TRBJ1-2	CASSPYRSGYTF	TGTGCCAGCAGTCCTTACAGGAGTGGCTACACCTTC